This TCR beta chain originates from a study of OX40 agonist ivuxolimab in advanced cancers. Whole-study context: Patients in the trial were receiving intravenous ivuxolimab every 2 weeks, at doses of 0.01 to 10 mg/kg. Antecedent anti-PD-1, anti-PD-L1 or anti-CTLA-4 therapy was permissible, with 40% having received some.

A word on this clone: Its antigen remains unknown.

Study results and caveats: The study found that CD8+ T cells averaged more expanded clones than CD4+.

In germline, CDR1 is SGHNT, CDR2 YYREEE (reference sequence). The V and J ends lost 0 bases and 3 bases, in that order; junction bases with no gene match: 13. CDR3 length equals 19 residues. This table comes from immunoSEQ multiplex PCR, and its TCRdb copy is limited to in-frame clones, with some not included. The profile covers 45,000 or so clones, with roughly 90% appearing a single time and about 17% taken by the ten largest. The sample was CD4+ or CD8+ T cells sorted from blood, taken in a trial of the OX40 agonist ivuxolimab. This sequence originates from an adult with an advanced solid tumor such as melanoma, head and neck, liver or kidney cancer. The chain carries TRBV5-4 and TRBJ2-5, with 11 nucleotides matching TRBD2. The CDR3 DNA is TGTGCCAGCAGCTTGGCCCCCTTAGCGGGGGGGCCTGGGGAAGAGACCCAGTACTTC. This codes for CASSLAPLAGGPGEETQYF. Complete variable domain (other parts from reference TRBV5-4 and TRBJ2-5): ETGVTQSPTHLIKTRGQQVTLRCSSQSGHNTVSWYQQALGQGPQFIFQYYREEENGRGNFPPRFSGLQFPNYSSELNVNALELDDSALYLCASSLAPLAGGPGEETQYFGPGTRLLVL.